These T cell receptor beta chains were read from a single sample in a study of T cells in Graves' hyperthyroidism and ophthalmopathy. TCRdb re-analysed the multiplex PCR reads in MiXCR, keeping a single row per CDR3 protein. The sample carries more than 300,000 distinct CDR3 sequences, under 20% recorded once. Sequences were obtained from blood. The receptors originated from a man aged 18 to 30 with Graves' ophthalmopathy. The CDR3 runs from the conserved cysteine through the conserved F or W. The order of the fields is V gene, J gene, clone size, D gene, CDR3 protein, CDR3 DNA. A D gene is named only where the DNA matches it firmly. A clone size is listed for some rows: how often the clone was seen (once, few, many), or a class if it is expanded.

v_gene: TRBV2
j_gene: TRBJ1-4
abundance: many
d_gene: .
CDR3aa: CASSDGGNEKLFF
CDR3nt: TGTGCCAGCAGTGACGGGGGTAATGAAAAACTGTTTTTT

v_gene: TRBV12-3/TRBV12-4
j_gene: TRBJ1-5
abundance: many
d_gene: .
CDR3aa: CASSPFTGINQPQHF
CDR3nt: TGTGCCAGCAGCCCCTTCACAGGCATCAATCAGCCCCAGCATTTT

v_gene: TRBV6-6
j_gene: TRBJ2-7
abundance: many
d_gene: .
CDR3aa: CASSYGQGRRYEQYF
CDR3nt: TGTGCCAGCAGTTACGGCCAGGGACGTAGGTACGAGCAGTACTTC

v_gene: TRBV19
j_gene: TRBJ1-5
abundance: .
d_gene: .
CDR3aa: CASQPHGTSEPQHF
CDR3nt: TGTGCCAGTCAACCTCACGGGACATCTGAGCCCCAGCATTTT

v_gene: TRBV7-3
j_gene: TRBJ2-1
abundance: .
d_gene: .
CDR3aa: CASSLNPYNEQFF
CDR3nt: TGTGCCAGCAGCTTAAACCCATACAATGAGCAGTTCTTC

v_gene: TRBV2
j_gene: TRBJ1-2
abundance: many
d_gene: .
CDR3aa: CASSGHIANYGYTF
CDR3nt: TGTGCCAGCAGTGGACATATTGCTAACTATGGCTACACCTTC

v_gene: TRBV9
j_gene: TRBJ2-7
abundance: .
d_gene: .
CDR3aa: CASSVDPGGPYEQYF
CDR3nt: TGTGCCAGCAGCGTAGATCCGGGGGGCCCCTACGAGCAGTACTTC

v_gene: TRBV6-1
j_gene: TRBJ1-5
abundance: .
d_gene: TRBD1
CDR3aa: CASADRGEQPQHF
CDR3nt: TGTGCCAGCGCGGACAGGGGAGAGCAGCCCCAGCATTTT

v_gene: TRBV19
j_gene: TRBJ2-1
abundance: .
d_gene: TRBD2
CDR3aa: CASTSGGADVHEQFF
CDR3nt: TGTGCCAGTACCAGCGGGGGGGCCGATGTACATGAGCAGTTCTTC

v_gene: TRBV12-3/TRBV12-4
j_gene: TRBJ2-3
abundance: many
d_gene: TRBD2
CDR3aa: CASSPGGSTGMQYF
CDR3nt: TGTGCCAGCAGTCCGGGGGGGAGCACAGGGATGCAGTATTTT

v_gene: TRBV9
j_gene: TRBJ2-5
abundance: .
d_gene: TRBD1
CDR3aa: CASSVGDSQETQYF
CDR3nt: TGTGCCAGCAGCGTAGGGGACAGCCAAGAGACCCAGTACTTC

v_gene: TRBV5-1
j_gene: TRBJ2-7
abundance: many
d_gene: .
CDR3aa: CASSIDTGQRISSYEQYF
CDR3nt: TGCGCCAGCAGCATCGACACCGGACAGCGCATCAGCTCCTACGAGCAGTACTTC

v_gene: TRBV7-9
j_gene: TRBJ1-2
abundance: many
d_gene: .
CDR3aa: CASSWTGTQGTYGYTF
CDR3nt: TGTGCCAGCAGCTGGACCGGGACCCAAGGGACCTATGGCTACACCTTC

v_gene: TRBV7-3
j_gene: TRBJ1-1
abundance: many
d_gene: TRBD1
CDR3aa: CASSTQGSTEAFF
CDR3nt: TGTGCCAGCAGCACACAGGGGAGCACTGAAGCTTTCTTT

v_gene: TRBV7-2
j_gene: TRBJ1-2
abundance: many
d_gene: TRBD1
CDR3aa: CASSLRGQGDYGYTF
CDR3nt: TGTGCCAGCAGCCTCCGAGGACAGGGTGACTATGGCTACACCTTC

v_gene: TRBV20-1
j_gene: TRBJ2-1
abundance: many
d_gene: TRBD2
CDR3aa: CSAPSGGTYNEQFF
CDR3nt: TGCAGTGCTCCTAGCGGGGGGACGTACAATGAGCAGTTCTTC

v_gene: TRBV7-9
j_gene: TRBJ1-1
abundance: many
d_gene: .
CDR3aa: CASSLGTRDTEAFF
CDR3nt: TGTGCCAGCAGCTTAGGGACAAGGGACACTGAAGCTTTCTTT

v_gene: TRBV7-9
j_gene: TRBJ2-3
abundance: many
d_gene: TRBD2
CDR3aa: CASTTSAGGTDTQYF
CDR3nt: TGTGCCAGCACCACCAGTGCGGGGGGCACAGATACGCAGTATTTT

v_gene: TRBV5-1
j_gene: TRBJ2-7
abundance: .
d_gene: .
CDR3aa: CASREFPYEQYF
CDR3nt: TGCGCCAGTCGGGAATTTCCCTACGAGCAGTACTTC

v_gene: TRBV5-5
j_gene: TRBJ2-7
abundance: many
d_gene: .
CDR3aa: CASGNDNEQYF
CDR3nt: TGTGCCAGCGGGAATGACAACGAGCAGTACTTC

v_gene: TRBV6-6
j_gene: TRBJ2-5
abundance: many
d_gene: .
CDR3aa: CASSYSWGLQETQYF
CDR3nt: TGTGCCAGCAGTTACTCGTGGGGACTCCAAGAGACCCAGTACTTC

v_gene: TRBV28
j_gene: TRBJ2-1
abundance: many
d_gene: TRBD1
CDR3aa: CASSEPGQGSEQFF
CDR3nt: TGTGCCAGCAGTGAACCGGGACAGGGGTCTGAGCAGTTCTTC

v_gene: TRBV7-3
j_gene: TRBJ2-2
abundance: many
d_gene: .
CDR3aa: CASSPSWVNTGELFF
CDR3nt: TGTGCCAGCAGCCCTAGTTGGGTAAACACCGGGGAGCTGTTTTTT

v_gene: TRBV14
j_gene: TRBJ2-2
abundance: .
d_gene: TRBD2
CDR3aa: CASSQSLAGGQDTGELFF
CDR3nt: TGTGCCAGCAGCCAATCTCTAGCGGGGGGCCAGGACACCGGGGAGCTGTTTTTT

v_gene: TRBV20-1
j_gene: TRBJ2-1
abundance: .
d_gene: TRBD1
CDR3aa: CSAMTGANDEQFF
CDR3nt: TGCAGTGCAATGACAGGGGCGAACGATGAGCAGTTCTTC

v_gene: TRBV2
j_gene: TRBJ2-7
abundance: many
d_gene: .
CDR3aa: CASSLSAYEQYF
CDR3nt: TGTGCCAGCAGTCTCTCAGCCTACGAGCAGTACTTC

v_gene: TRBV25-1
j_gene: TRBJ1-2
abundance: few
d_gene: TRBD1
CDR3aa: CASSWTGLGYGYTF
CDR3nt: TGTGCCAGCAGTTGGACAGGGCTTGGCTATGGCTACACCTTC

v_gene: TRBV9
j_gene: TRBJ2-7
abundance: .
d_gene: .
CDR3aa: CASSVGTASYEQYF
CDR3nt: TGTGCCAGCAGCGTAGGAACAGCCTCCTACGAGCAGTACTTC